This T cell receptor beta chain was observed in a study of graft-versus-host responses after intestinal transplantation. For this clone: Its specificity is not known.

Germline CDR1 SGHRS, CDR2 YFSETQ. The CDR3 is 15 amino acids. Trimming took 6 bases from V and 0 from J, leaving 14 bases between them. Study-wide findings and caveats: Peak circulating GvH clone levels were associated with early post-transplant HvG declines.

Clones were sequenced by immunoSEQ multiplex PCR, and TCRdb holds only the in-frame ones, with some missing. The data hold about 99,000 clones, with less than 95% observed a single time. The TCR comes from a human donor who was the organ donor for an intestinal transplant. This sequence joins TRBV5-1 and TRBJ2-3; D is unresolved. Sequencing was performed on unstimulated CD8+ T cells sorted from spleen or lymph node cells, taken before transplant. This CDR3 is CASKFSLSSTDTQYF. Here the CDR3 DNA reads TGCGCCAGCAAATTCTCTCTGTCTAGCACAGATACGCAGTATTTT. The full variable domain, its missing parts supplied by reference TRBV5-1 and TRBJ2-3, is KAGVTQTPRYLIKTRGQQVTLSCSPISGHRSVSWYQQTPGQGLQFLFEYFSETQRNKGNFPGRFSGRQFSNSRSEMNVSTLELGDSALYLCASKFSLSSTDTQYFGPGTRLTVL.